This section outlines one TCR beta chain sequence together with its context. The entry originates in a study of blood T cell repertoires in COVID-19. Assay used: immunoSEQ multiplex PCR; TCRdb lists only in-frame clones, some missing. Altogether about 310,000 clones are present, around 92% being singletons, with the ten largest covering roughly a tenth. CDR3 length equals 11 residues. V lost 4 bases, J lost 11 bases, and 9 bases lay in between. Germline CDR1 and CDR2: MDHEN and SYDVKM. This rearrangement joins TRBV28 to TRBJ1-5; D possibly corresponds to TRBD1 (6 bases). This clonotype originated in a woman in her twenties or thirties who had recovered from COVID-19. The sequenced sample consisted of PBMCs or T cells enriched from blood (not recorded which). In DNA, the CDR3 is TGTGCCAGCAGTTGGAACAGGGCCCAGCATTTT. It encodes CASSWNRAQHF.